This T cell receptor (beta chain) was observed in a study of shared clonotypes between healthy human individuals. Study-wide results and limits: With several donors compared, around 5% of naive CD4 clonotypes were shared. The study's rarefaction showed incomplete sorted-subset sequencing despite large depth.

Turning to this clone: What it recognizes is unknown.

Between the trimmed V and J ends, which lost 0 bases and 4 bases, there was a span of 11 bases. This CDR3 contains 15 residues. Germline V gene data show CDR1 as SGHNT and CDR2 as YENEEA. Assay: immunoSEQ multiplex PCR; the TCRdb copy retains only in-frame clones and omits some. The sample includes more than 1 million clones, 75% to 80% of them seen just once. Sequenced material: memory CD4+ T cells from PBMCs. Indicated subset: CD45RA-negative fraction. This receptor was obtained from a man in his late teens or twenties in good health. Some clones in this sample may be carry-over from other donors' samples. This chain joins TRBV11-3 and TRBJ2-3; the D call may be TRBD1 or TRBD2 (5 bases each). The CDR3 DNA sequence: TGTGCCAGCAGCTTAGATGGGCAGGGACCAGATACGCAGTATTTT. Its protein product is CASSLDGQGPDTQYF.